One T cell receptor beta chain is described in this entry. The sample comes from a study of early T cells in non-severe SARS-CoV-2 infection. Study-level background: The study sequenced bulk RNA from unsorted whole blood, with chains unpaired.

Attachment of unique molecular identifiers was made to individual cDNA molecules. Each CDR3 protein is one row after TCRdb ran MiXCR on the 5' RACE reads. The table shows roughly 64,000 distinct CDR3 sequences, with about 10% occurring only once. Germline lookup yields CDR1 SEHNR and CDR2 FQNEAQ (reference sequence). CDR3 length: 12 residues. The germline V and J ends were trimmed by 8 bases and 7 bases, with 15 bases remaining between them. The rearrangement uses TRBV7-9 and TRBJ2-7; tentatively, D is TRBD2 (6 bases). This receptor was obtained from an adult who was a healthcare worker with PCR-confirmed SARS-CoV-2 infection or an uninfected control (not recorded which). The material was whole blood, obtained at baseline. CDR3: CASGSPAGEQYF. The CDR3 nucleotides are TGTGCCAGCGGGTCTCCGGCGGGGGAGCAGTACTTC.